This TCR beta chain was observed in a study of metastatic and nonmetastatic thyroid tumors. Study summary: Repertoire comparisons spanned blood and tumor or nodule tissue from malignant and benign thyroid patients.

TCRdb re-analyzed the PCR reads through MiXCR. The data contain about 20,000 clones, more than 15% of them singletons. Thyroid surgery had not been preceded by any treatment in any patient. Per the germline V gene, CDR1 is LNHDA and CDR2 is SQIVND (reference sequence). The CDR3 totals 18 residues. V shed 7 bases and J 2 bases; nucleotides not matched to a gene: 13. The TCR originated in a female donor with papillary thyroid cancer or a benign thyroid nodule (not recorded which). Some clones in this sample may be carry-over from other donors' samples. The genes are TRBV19 and TRBJ2-6, with TRBD1 matching over 8 bases. The sequenced material came from tumor tissue. CDR3 coding DNA: TGTGCCAGTAAATACCTGTGGACAGGGAAGCCTGGGGCCAACGTCCTGACTTTC. It specifies CASKYLWTGKPGANVLTF.